The rows below give T cell receptor beta chains drawn from one sample of a study of OX40 agonist ivuxolimab in advanced cancers. Libraries were prepared by immunoSEQ multiplex PCR; TCRdb keeps only in-frame clonotypes and omits some of them. The data hold about 16,000 clones, with over 70% observed a single time. Sequences were derived from CD4+ or CD8+ T cells sorted from blood, sampled in a trial of the OX40 agonist ivuxolimab. Source of these receptors: an adult with an advanced solid tumor such as melanoma, head and neck, liver or kidney cancer. CDR3s include the opening cysteine and the closing phenylalanine or tryptophan. A D gene is named only where the DNA matches it firmly. Rows give clone size only sometimes, using once, few, many, or a class for an expanded clone.

cdr3_length j_call clone_size v_call d_call cdr3_nt cdr3_aa
14 TRBJ2-5 - TRBV6-5 - TGTGCCAGCAGTTACGTGGAGAGACAAGAGACCCAGTACTTC CASSYVERQETQYF
14 TRBJ2-7 - TRBV5-8 - TGTGCCAGCAGCTTGGACGGGCCCCACTACGAGCAGTACTTC CASSLDGPHYEQYF
16 TRBJ2-3 - TRBV11-3 TRBD2 TGTGCCAGCAGCTCACTAGCGGGGGGCGGCACAGATACGCAGTATTTT CASSSLAGGGTDTQYF
14 TRBJ2-7 - TRBV6-5 - TGTGCCAGCAGTTACGGGTCAGCTTCCTACGAGCAGTACTTC CASSYGSASYEQYF
16 TRBJ2-7 - TRBV5-6 - TGTGCCAGCAGCTTGGCACTATCCCTACGAGGCGACGAGCAGTACTTC CASSLALSLRGDEQYF
16 TRBJ2-1 - TRBV4-3 TRBD1 TGCGCCAGCAGCCTGGAACAGGGGGAGTCGTCCAATGAGCAGTTCTTC CASSLEQGESSNEQFF
14 TRBJ1-5 - TRBV6-5 - TGTGCCACCGCAGGGCACTATAGCAATCAGCCCCAGCATTTT CATAGHYSNQPQHF
15 TRBJ1-1 - TRBV5-1 - TGCGCCAGCAGCTCTGAACGGAGCCTCAAGACTGAAGCTTTCTTT CASSSERSLKTEAFF
14 TRBJ1-1 - TRBV25-1 - TGTGCCAGCAGTGAATTAGGCGGGGCCCAGTCGGCTTTCTTT CASSELGGAQSAFF
10 TRBJ2-7 - TRBV7-2 - TGTGCCAGCAGCAACTACGAGCAGTACTTC CASSNYEQYF
13 TRBJ2-7 - TRBV9 TRBD1 TGTGCCAGCAGCACAGGGGACGACTACGAGCAGTACTTC CASSTGDDYEQYF
14 TRBJ2-7 few TRBV11-3 - TGTGCCAGCAGCTTAGAGACAGCACCCTACGAGCAGTACTTC CASSLETAPYEQYF
15 TRBJ2-7 once TRBV11-2 TRBD1 TGTGCCAGCAGCTCCAGGACAGGGATCGCCTACGAGCAGTACTTC CASSSRTGIAYEQYF
13 TRBJ1-1 - TRBV7-3 - TGTGCCAGCAGCCCCCGGGAGTTCACTGAAGCTTTCTTT CASSPREFTEAFF